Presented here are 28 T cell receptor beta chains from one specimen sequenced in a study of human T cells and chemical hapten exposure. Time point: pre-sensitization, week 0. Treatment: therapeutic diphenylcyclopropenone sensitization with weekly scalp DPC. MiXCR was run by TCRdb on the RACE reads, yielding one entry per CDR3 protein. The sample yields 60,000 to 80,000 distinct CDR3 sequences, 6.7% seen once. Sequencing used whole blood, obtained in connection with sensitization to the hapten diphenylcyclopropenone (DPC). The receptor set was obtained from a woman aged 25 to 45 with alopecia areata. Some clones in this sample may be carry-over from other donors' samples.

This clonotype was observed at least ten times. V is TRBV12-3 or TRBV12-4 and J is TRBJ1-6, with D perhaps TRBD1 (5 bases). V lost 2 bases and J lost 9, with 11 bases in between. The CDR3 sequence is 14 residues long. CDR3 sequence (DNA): TGTGCCAGCAGTTTACTAGGGGAGGCTTCACCCCTCCACTTT. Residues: CASSLLGEASPLHF.

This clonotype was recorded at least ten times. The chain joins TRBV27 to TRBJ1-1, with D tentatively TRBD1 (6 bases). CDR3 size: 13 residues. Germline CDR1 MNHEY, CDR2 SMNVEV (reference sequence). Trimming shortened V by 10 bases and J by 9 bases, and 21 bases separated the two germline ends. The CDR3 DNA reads TGTGCCACCTGGGCGGGGGGCGCTGCCAAAGCTTTCTTT. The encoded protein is CATWAGGAAKAFF.

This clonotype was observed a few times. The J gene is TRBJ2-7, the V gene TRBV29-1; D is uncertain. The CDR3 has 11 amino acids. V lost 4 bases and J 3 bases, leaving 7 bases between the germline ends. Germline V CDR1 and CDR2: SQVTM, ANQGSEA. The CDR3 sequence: CSVASSYEQYF. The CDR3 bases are TGCAGCGTTGCCTCCAGCTACGAGCAGTACTTC.

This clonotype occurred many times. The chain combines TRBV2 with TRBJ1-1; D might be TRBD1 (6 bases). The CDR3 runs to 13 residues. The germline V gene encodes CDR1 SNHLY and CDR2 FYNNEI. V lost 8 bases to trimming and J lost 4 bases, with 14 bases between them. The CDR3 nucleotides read TGTGCCAGCTGGGCGGGGGGCGGCACTGAAGCTTTCTTT. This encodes CASWAGGGTEAFF. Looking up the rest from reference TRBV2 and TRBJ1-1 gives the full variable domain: EPEVTQTPSHQVTQMGQEVILRCVPISNHLYFYWYRQILGQKVEFLVSFYNNEISEKSEIFDDQFSVERPDGSNFTLKIRSTKLEDSAMYFCASWAGGGTEAFFGQGTRLTVV.

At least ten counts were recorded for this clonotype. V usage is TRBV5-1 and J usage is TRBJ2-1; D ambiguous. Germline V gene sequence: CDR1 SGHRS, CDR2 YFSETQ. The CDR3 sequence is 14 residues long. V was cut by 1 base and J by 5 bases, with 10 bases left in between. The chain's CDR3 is CASSLTVINNEQFF. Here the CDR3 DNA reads TGCGCCAGCAGCTTGACCGTAATAAACAATGAGCAGTTCTTC.

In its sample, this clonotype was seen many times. CDR3 DNA sequence: TGTGCCAGCAGGCGTTACGACGGGGCTTCGTCGTATGGCTACACCTTC. Translation: CASRRYDGASSYGYTF. The rearrangement joins TRBV6-6 to TRBJ1-2; a possible D gene is TRBD1 (5 bases). CDR3 length: 16 residues. V shed 6 bases and J shed 5 bases, with 22 bases lying between them. From germline, CDR1 is MNHNY and CDR2 SVGAGI (reference sequence).

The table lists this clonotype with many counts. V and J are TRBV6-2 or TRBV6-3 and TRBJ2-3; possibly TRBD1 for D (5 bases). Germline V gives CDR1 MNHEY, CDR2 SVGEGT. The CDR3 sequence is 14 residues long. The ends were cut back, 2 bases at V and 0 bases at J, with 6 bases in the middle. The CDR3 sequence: CASSYGASTDTQYF. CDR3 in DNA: TGTGCCAGCAGTTACGGGGCGAGCACAGATACGCAGTATTTT.

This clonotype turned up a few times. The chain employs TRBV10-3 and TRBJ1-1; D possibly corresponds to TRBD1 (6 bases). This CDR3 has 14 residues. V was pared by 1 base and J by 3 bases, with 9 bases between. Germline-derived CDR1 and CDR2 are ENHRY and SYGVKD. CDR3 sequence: CAISELTGHTEAFF. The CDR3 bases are TGTGCCATCAGTGAGTTAACAGGGCACACTGAAGCTTTCTTT.

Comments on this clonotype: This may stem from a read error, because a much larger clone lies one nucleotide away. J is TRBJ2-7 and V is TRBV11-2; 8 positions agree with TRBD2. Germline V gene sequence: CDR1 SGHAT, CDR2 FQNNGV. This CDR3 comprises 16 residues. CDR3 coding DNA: TGTGCCAGCAGCTCCGGGGGTAGCGGGACTCCCTACGAGCAGTGCTTC. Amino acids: CASSSGGSGTPYEQCF.

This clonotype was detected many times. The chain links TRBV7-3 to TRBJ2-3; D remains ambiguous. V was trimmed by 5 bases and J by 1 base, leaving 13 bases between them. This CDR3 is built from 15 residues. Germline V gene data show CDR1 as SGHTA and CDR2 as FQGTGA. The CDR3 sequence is CASSPLSLGTDTQYF. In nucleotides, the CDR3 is TGTGCCAGCAGCCCCCTTAGTTTGGGCACAGATACGCAGTATTTT.

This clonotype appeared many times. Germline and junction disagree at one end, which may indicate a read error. The CDR3 DNA reads TGTGCCGGCAGCTCCAACGACAGACTTAATGAAAAACTGTTTTTT. Translated: CAGSSNDRLNEKLFF. The V call is TRBV7-9, the J call TRBJ1-4, with D maybe TRBD1 (5 bases). Per germline, CDR1 SEHNR and CDR2 FQNEAQ (reference sequence). The CDR3 contains 15 residues.

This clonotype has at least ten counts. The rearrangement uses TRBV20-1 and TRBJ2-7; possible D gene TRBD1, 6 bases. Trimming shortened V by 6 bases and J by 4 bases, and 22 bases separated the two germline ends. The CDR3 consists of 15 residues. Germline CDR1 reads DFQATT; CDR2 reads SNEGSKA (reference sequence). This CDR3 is CSASSSGTFAYEQYF. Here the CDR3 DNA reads TGCAGTGCAAGTTCATCCGGGACATTTGCTTACGAGCAGTACTTC.

CDR3: CASSFPTDRSYGYTF. In DNA, the CDR3 is TGTGCCAGTAGTTTTCCCACGGACAGGAGCTATGGCTACACCTTC. This chain joins TRBV19 and TRBJ1-2; 7 bases agree with TRBD1. V lost 5 bases to trimming and J lost 4 bases; unmatched junction nucleotides: 10. Germline-derived CDR1 and CDR2 are LNHDA and SQIVND (reference sequence). The CDR3 length is 15 residues.

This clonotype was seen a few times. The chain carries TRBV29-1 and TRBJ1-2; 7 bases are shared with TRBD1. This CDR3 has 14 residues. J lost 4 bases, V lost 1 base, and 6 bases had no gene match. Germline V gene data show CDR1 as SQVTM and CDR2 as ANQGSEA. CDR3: CSVEVQQGSYGYTF. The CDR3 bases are TGCAGCGTTGAAGTCCAACAGGGGTCCTATGGCTACACCTTC.

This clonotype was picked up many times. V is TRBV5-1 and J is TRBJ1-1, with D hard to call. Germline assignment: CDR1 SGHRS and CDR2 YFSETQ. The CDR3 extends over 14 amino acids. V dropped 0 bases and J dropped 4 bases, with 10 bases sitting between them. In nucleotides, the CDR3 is TGCGCCAGCAGCTTGGAACGCCGGAGCACTGAAGCTTTCTTT. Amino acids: CASSLERRSTEAFF. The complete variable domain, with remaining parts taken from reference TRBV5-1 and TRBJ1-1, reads KAGVTQTPRYLIKTRGQQVTLSCSPISGHRSVSWYQQTPGQGLQFLFEYFSETQRNKGNFPGRFSGRQFSNSRSEMNVSTLELGDSALYLCASSLERRSTEAFFGQGTRLTVV.

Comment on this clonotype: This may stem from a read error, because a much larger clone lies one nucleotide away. The CDR3 coding sequence is TGTCCCATCATGGGGAACACTGAAGCTTTCTTT. Translated: CPIMGNTEAFF. The rearrangement uses TRBV10-3 and TRBJ1-1; D is unclear. This CDR3 has 11 residues. Germline CDR1 ENHRY, CDR2 SYGVKD.

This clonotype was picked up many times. Here the CDR3 DNA reads TGTGCCAGCAGTGAGGCCGTTCGGGCTTTCTTT. Amino acids: CASSEAVRAFF. V is TRBV2 and J is TRBJ1-1; D is unresolved. The CDR3 sequence is 11 residues long. V gave up 3 bases and J gave up 11 bases, with 10 bases separating them. From germline, CDR1 is SNHLY and CDR2 FYNNEI.

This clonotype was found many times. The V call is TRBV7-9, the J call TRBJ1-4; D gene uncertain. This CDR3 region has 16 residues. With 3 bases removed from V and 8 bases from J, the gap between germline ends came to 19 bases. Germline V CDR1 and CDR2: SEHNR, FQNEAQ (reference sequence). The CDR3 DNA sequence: TGTGCCAGCAGCTTCGCGGACCCGGCGGCGGGCGAAAAACTGTTTTTT. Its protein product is CASSFADPAAGEKLFF.

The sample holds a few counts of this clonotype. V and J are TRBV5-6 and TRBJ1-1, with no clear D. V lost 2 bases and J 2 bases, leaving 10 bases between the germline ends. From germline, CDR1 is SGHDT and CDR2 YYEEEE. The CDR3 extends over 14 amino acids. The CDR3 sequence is CASSFGRPNTEAFF. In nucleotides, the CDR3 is TGTGCCAGCAGCTTCGGCAGACCCAACACTGAAGCTTTCTTT.

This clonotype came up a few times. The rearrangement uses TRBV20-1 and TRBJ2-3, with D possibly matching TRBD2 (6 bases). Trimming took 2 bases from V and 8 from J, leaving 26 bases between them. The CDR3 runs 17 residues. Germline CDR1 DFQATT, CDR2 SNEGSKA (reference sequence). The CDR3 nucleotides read TGCAGTGCTAGACCTGACCGACGGGGGTCAGGAATTTTTACGCAGTATTTT. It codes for CSARPDRRGSGIFTQYF.

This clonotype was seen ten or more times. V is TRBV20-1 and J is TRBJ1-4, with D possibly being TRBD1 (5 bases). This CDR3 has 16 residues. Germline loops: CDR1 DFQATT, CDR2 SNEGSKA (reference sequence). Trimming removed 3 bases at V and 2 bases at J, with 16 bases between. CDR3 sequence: CSASSRGGGTNEKLFF. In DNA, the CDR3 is TGCAGTGCTAGTTCAAGGGGCGGGGGGACTAATGAAAAACTGTTTTTT.

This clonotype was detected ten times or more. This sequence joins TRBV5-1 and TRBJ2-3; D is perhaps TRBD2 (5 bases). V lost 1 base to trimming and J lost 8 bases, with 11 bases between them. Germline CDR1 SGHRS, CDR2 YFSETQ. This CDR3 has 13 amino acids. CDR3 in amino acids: CASSLSSDGTQYF. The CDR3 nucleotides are TGCGCCAGCAGCTTGAGTAGCGATGGTACGCAGTATTTT.

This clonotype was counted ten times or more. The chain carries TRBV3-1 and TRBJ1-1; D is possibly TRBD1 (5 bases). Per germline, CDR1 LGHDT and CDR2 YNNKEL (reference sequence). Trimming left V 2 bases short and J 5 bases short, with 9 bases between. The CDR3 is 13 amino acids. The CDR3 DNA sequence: TGTGCCAGCAGCCAACAGGGTTTTACTGAAGCTTTCTTT. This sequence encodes CASSQQGFTEAFF.

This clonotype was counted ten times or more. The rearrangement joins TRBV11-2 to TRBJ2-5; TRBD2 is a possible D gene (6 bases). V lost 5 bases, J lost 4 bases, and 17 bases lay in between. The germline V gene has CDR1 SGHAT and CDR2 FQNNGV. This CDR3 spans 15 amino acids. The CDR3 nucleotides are TGTGCCAGCAGCCCGGTTGGGGGGATCGGAGAGACCCAGTACTTC. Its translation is CASSPVGGIGETQYF.

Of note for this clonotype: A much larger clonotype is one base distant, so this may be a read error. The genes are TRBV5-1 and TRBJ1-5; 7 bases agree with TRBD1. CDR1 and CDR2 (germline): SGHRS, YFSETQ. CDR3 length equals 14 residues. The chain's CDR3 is CASSPTGFNQPHHF. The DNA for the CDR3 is TGCGCCAGCAGCCCGACAGGGTTCAATCAGCCCCACCATTTT. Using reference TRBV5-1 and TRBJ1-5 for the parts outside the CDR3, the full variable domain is KAGVTQTPRYLIKTRGQQVTLSCSPISGHRSVSWYQQTPGQGLQFLFEYFSETQRNKGNFPGRFSGRQFSNSRSEMNVSTLELGDSALYLCASSPTGFNQPHHFGDGTRLSIL.

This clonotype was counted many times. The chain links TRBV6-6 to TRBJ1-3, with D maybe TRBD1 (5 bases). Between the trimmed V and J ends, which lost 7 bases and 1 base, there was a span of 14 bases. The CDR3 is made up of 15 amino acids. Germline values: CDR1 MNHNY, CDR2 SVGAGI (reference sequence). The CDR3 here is CASNRAGQSGNTIYF. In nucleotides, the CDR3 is TGTGCCAGCAACCGCGCGGGGCAATCTGGAAACACCATATATTTT.

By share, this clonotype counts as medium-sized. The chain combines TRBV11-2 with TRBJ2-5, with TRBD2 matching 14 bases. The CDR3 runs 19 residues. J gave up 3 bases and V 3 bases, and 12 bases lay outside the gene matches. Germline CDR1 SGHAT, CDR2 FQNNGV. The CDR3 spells CASSFPTRLAGGPEETQYF. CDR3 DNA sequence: TGTGCCAGCAGCTTCCCGACTCGACTAGCGGGGGGGCCCGAAGAGACCCAGTACTTC.

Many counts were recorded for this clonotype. The CDR3 DNA reads TGTGCCAGCAGTCTCGCCGGGACGGACGCGTTATCAGATACGCAGTATTTT. It translates to CASSLAGTDALSDTQYF. The chain couples TRBV27 to TRBJ2-3, with D possibly called TRBD1 or TRBD2 (5 bases each). Looked up from germline, CDR1 is MNHEY and CDR2 is SMNVEV (reference sequence). V lost 5 bases to trimming and J lost 4 bases, with 22 bases between them. The CDR3 runs 17 residues.